Sequencing of this T cell receptor beta chain was carried out in a study of T cells in Graves' hyperthyroidism and ophthalmopathy. Fresh 10 ml peripheral blood yielded PBMCs. Germline V gene lookup returns CDR1 SGHTA and CDR2 FQGNSA. This CDR3 is 15 amino acids long. Trimming took 5 bases from V and 7 from J, leaving 15 bases between them. Researchers amplified the TCR beta CDR3 regions from RNA transcripts. HTBI primers were employed in a first-round RT-PCR of the TCR CDR3. From the multiplex PCR reads, TCRdb called clonotypes with MiXCR, one entry per CDR3 protein. The table shows 750,000 to 950,000 distinct CDR3 sequences, with more than 30% occurring only once.

V usage is TRBV7-2 and J usage is TRBJ1-6, with D tentatively TRBD1 (6 bases). The receptor was derived from a man aged 18 to 35 with Graves' hyperthyroidism. The sequenced sample was blood. The CDR3 loop reads CASSATGIRNSPLHF. The CDR3 DNA reads TGTGCCAGCAGCGCCACAGGGATAAGGAATTCACCCCTCCACTTT.